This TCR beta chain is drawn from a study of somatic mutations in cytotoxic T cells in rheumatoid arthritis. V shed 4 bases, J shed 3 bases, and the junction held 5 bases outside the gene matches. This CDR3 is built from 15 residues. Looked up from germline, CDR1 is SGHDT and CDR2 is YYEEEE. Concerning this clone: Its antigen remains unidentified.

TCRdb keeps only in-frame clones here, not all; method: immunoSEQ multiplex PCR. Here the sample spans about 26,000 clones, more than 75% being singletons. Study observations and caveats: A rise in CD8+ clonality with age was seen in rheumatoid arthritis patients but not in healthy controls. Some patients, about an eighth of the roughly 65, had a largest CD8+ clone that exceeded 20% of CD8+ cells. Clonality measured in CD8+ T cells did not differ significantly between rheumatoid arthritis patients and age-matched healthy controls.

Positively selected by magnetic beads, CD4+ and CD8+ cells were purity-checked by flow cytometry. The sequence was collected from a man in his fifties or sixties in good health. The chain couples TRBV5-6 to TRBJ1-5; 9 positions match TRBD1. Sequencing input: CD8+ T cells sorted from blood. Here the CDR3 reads CASSGGQGPNQPQHF. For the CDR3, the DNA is TGTGCCAGCAGCGGGGGACAGGGCCCCAATCAGCCCCAGCATTTT.